The 13 T cell receptor beta chains in this list originate from one sample, sequenced in a study of spatial heterogeneity in lung cancer (dated by TCRdb to about 2019). General study outcomes and caveats: The number of expanded intratumoral alpha and beta TCRs correlated with the tumor nonsynonymous mutation count.

Their antigens are not known. In the paper's terms, the time point label means: sample taken at primary tumor resection. Library creation used 5' RACE. These reads were obtained on a NextSeq 500. The public reads were run again by TCRdb, first through fastp at Q25 and then through MiXCR, and only productive beta chains were kept. CDR3 protein sequences are deduplicated, and each keeps its most common genes and DNA. This sample has approximately 2,000 distinct CDR3 sequences in its table, and 35% to 40% of those were observed once. Together, the top ten hold approximately 25% of the sample. This material consisted of lung tumor tissue, taken at surgery. The receptors were gathered from a male donor with early-stage non-small cell lung cancer.

By sample fraction, this clonotype is large. This beta chain is off target for a library built for alpha chains, so its abundance means little. The J gene is TRBJ2-3, the V gene TRBV18; TRBD1 or TRBD2 may be the D gene (5 bases each). Between the trimmed V and J ends, which lost 3 bases and 6 bases, there was a span of 13 bases. Germline V gene data show CDR1 as KGHSH and CDR2 as LQKENI. There are 14 residues in the CDR3. CDR3 region: CASSPFLREDTQYF. The CDR3 nucleotides are TGTGCCAGCTCACCTTTTCTCAGGGAGGATACGCAGTATTTT.

This clonotype ranks as medium-sized. This beta chain represents an off-target read in a library built for alpha chains; its size is of limited meaning. This chain uses TRBV5-1 with TRBJ2-5, with 10 bases identical to TRBD2. The CDR3 has 14 amino acids. Germline CDR1 reads SGHRS; CDR2 reads YFSETQ. J was trimmed by 9 bases and V by 3 bases; bases with no gene match: 8. Here the CDR3 reads CASSSEPGLAAQYF. The DNA of the CDR3 is TGCGCCAGCAGCTCAGAACCAGGACTAGCGGCCCAGTACTTC.

About this clonotype itself: This beta chain slipped into a library made for alpha chains as a stray read, so its size is not meaningful. This rearrangement joins TRBV5-1 to TRBJ2-5; 10 positions match TRBD1. This CDR3 is 17 amino acids long. V lost 0 bases to trimming and J lost 1 base; unmatched junction nucleotides: 6. The V gene's germline CDR1 is SGHRS and CDR2 YFSETQ. This CDR3 reads CASSLGQGARAQETQYF. CDR3 in DNA: TGCGCCAGCAGCTTGGGACAGGGGGCTCGGGCCCAAGAGACCCAGTACTTC.

Relative to its sample, this clonotype is medium-sized (0.01 to 0.1%). This beta chain represents an off-target read in a library built for alpha chains; its size is of limited meaning. The rearrangement joins TRBV7-3 to TRBJ2-1; D could derive from TRBD1 or TRBD2 (5 bases each). V was clipped by 4 bases and J by 9 bases, with 13 bases between them. The CDR3 is 13 amino acids. Germline CDR1 is SGHTA and CDR2 is FQGTGA. CDR3 in DNA: TGTGCCAGCAGCTCCACCCTGGGGGTTGAGCAGTTCTTC. Amino acid sequence: CASSSTLGVEQFF.

This clonotype is large by share. This beta chain represents an off-target read in a library built for alpha chains; its size is of limited meaning. The V gene is TRBV12-3 or TRBV12-4, the J gene TRBJ1-1; D is unclear. The V end was cut by 3 bases, the J end by 4 bases, with 12 bases between. The length of the CDR3 is 14 residues. CDR3 nucleotides: TGTGCCAGCAGTTTGGGAGGGTCGGGCACTGAAGCTTTCTTT. It yields the protein CASSLGGSGTEAFF.

This clonotype ranks as medium-sized. This beta chain is an unintended read in a library built for alpha chains; its size means little. The chain is built from TRBV23-1 and TRBJ2-6, with 16 bases matching TRBD2. TRBV23-1 is an ORF, with its function uncertain. The trim removed 3 bases at V and 0 bases at J, leaving 5 bases unmatched. The CDR3 is made up of 20 amino acids. The CDR3 DNA is TGCGCCAGCAGTCATCGGGGACTAGCGGGAGGGCCCTCTGGGGCCAACGTCCTGACTTTC. It is translated as CASSHRGLAGGPSGANVLTF.

On this clonotype itself: Found in a library prepared for alpha chains, this beta chain is an off-target read, and its abundance has little meaning. The chain couples TRBV27 to TRBJ2-1; D ambiguous. The CDR3 is made up of 12 amino acids. The germline V and J ends were trimmed by 4 bases and 12 bases, with 13 bases remaining between them. The V gene's germline CDR1 is MNHEY and CDR2 SMNVEV (reference sequence). CDR3 nucleotides: TGTGCCAGCAGTTCAGACATGTTAGGGCAGTTCTTC. Translated, it gives CASSSDMLGQFF.

On this clonotype: For a library built for alpha chains, this beta chain is a stray read; little rests on its size. V is TRBV7-2 and J is TRBJ2-2, with D maybe TRBD2 (5 bases). Trimming cost V 5 bases and J 7 bases, with 11 bases left between them. This CDR3 region has 13 residues. Germline V lookup: CDR1 SGHTA, CDR2 FQGNSA. Written as DNA, the CDR3 is TGTGCCAGCAGCGTGACGGGGATCGGGGAGCTGTTTTTT. This translates into CASSVTGIGELFF.

This clonotype is labeled medium-sized. With the library built for alpha chains, this beta chain is off target and its frequency is not meaningful. J is TRBJ2-5 and V is TRBV28, with 12 bases aligning to TRBD2. Germline CDR1 MDHEN, CDR2 SYDVKM. The trim removed 10 bases at V and 2 bases at J, leaving 11 bases unmatched. CDR3 length: 16 amino acids. In DNA, the CDR3 is TGTGCCACTAGAAGGGGACTAGCGGGCCTACAAGAGACCCAGTACTTC. This encodes CATRRGLAGLQETQYF.

This clonotype is categorized as large (0.1 to 1%). A library made for alpha chains picked up this beta chain off target, so its size means little. This sequence joins TRBV28 and TRBJ2-3; D is perhaps TRBD1 (6 bases). V lost 3 bases, J lost 1 base, and 11 bases lay in between. CDR1 is MDHEN and CDR2 is SYDVKM in the germline V gene. CDR3 size: 15 residues. The CDR3 sequence: CASSLRGGGTDTQYF. In nucleotides, the CDR3 is TGTGCCAGCAGTTTGAGAGGGGGAGGCACAGATACGCAGTATTTT.

This clonotype was seen more than once but under ten times. With the library built for alpha chains, this beta chain is off target and its frequency is not meaningful. CDR3 sequence (DNA): TGCAGTGCTACTCGCAGCGGGAGTCTTTCCTACGAGCAGTACTTC. It specifies CSATRSGSLSYEQYF. The chain joins TRBV20-1 to TRBJ2-7; 8 positions agree with TRBD2. The V and J ends lost 4 bases and 1 base, in that order; junction bases with no gene match: 9. CDR1 and CDR2 from the germline V gene are DFQATT and SNEGSKA (reference sequence). CDR3 length: 15 residues.

In its sample, this clonotype ranks as medium-sized. The library was designed around alpha chains, so this beta chain is a stray read whose abundance carries little weight. J is TRBJ2-1 and V is TRBV7-2; D remains unclear. This CDR3 region has 12 residues. The germline V and J ends were trimmed by 4 bases and 4 bases, with 5 bases remaining between them. Germline V gives CDR1 SGHTA, CDR2 FQGNSA. The CDR3 spells CASSWPYNEQFF. The CDR3 region has the DNA TGTGCCAGCAGCTGGCCTTACAATGAGCAGTTCTTC.

With respect to this clonotype: As an off-target read in a library built for alpha chains, this beta chain has a frequency of little significance. The rearrangement links TRBV12-3 or TRBV12-4 to TRBJ2-1; D is uncertain. The CDR3 has 14 amino acids. With 0 bases removed from V and 3 bases from J, the gap between germline ends came to 6 bases. CDR3 DNA sequence: TGTGCCAGCAGTTTAGCGGGATTCTACAATGAGCAGTTCTTC. Amino acids: CASSLAGFYNEQFF.